The following is a T cell receptor (beta chain) sequence with its context. It lacks a known antigen. Per-base quality was not reported, and no clone a single base away is much larger than it. The time point label here, explained by the study, means: about 28 days (+/-7) after the second vaccine dose. AZD1222 recipients given second doses at about 4 weeks or at about 12 weeks were pooled, since spike-specific TCR depth and breadth were not found to differ between the two schedules. The vaccinee samples were drawn from two UK trials, COV001 and COV002, one of which was a single-blind randomized controlled phase 2/3 trial testing AZD1222 (ChAdOx1 nCoV-19) in healthy adults. For TCRbeta chain sequencing, PBMC samples from trial participants were taken at day 0 and at day 28 after the second dose. There are 18 amino acids in the CDR3, from cysteine to phenylalanine inclusive. The kept DNA is CDR3 alone, 54 bases in frame from the first base. At the junction V is shortened by 0 bases and J by 6 bases, with 23 bases in between. The germline V gene sets CDR1 to MGHRA and CDR2 to YSYEKL.

The CDR3 regions of human TCRbeta chains were analyzed by immunosequencing. The study's own analysis went as follows. TCRs in the repertoires were compared against a reference library of SARS-CoV-2-specific TCRs that had been generated with the MIRA antigen-specificity platform. Breadth was defined as the fraction of unique TCRs that were SARS-CoV-2-associated, and depth was defined as the fraction of total T cells that were SARS-CoV-2-associated. Using the MIRA data, each spike-specific TCR was assigned both to the spike region to which the TCR was reactive and to a CD4 or CD8 class. Log10-transformed breadth and depth values were compared by one-way ANOVA with Sidak's multiple comparisons tests. Held by TCRdb, this immuneACCESS table contains in-frame sequences only and omits some clones. Under half of the omission traces to an unresolved V gene where checked; the cause of the rest is unknown. V, J and clone size were drawn from that table, and D and trimming were deduced from the DNA. The sample yields about 120,000 clones; roughly 92% were counted once. Clones ranked in the top ten supply 1.6% of the sample.

The entry originates in a study of T cell responses to AZD1222 COVID-19 vaccine (dated by TCRdb to about 2021). Looking at the study overall: TCR sequencing was performed for 230 to 250 trial participants, of whom around 200 were given two doses of AZD1222 and around 25 were given two doses of MenACWY control vaccine. Trial participants were enrolled by age into 18-55, 56-69 and 70-plus year subgroups, with 148, 28 and 57 TCR-sequenced participants respectively. Overall study results and their limits: Epitopes outside the regions mutated in the B.1.351 and B.1.1.7 variants were reportedly recognized by nearly half of the unique spike-specific TCRs. Participants were mostly white British and included more females than males, and it was suggested by the authors that clonal diversity may have been underestimated. CD4 TCRs associated with the vaccine covered the entire spike protein, and the dominant responses were in regions 160-218 and 743-854. In the small 56-69-year group, the increase in depth fell short of significance, most likely because of low power. Conclusions about previously exposed vaccinees were limited because only a handful of AZD1222 recipients were SARS-CoV-2 seropositive at baseline. No day 14 peak-response samples were available, so repertoires were characterized only after the peak T cell response. Spike-specific TCR breadth and depth rose significantly after two AZD1222 doses compared with day 0 and with MenACWY recipients.

The rearrangement combines TRBV4-1 with TRBJ1-1; perhaps TRBD1 is the D gene, with 6 bases matching. Here the sequenced sample was peripheral blood, taken 28 days after the second AZD1222 dose. This receptor was identified in an adult who received the AZD1222 COVID-19 vaccine. CDR3 reads: CASSQELGQSLGWAEAFF. The sequence in DNA is TGCGCCAGCAGCCAAGAGTTGGGACAAAGCCTAGGTTGGGCTGAAGCTTTCTTT.